This TCR beta chain was documented in a study of CD8 T cells in Susac syndrome. FACS enriched CD8+ TEMRA cells, while bulk CD8+ and CD4+ were negatively isolated. J lost 2 bases, V lost 1 base, and 4 bases had no gene match. The CDR3 sequence is 15 residues long. RNA totalling roughly 0.45 to 1 ug underwent reverse transcription with random hexamers. A multiplex approach, immunoSEQ multiplex PCR, amplified TCR beta CDR3 across 54 Vbeta and 13 Jbeta. TCRdb ran MiXCR on the immunoSEQ multiplex PCR reads and lists one entry per CDR3 protein. Altogether 190,000 or so distinct CDR3 sequences are present, more than 85% being singletons, with the ten largest covering approximately 0.075%.

The sample taken for sequencing was CD4+ T cells from PBMCs. The chain employs TRBV12-3 or TRBV12-4 and TRBJ1-2; 7 bases map to TRBD1. This TCR was sampled from a human donor with multiple sclerosis. CDR3 nucleotides: TGTGCCAGCAGTTTAGTGGCAGGGGGGAACTATGGCTACACCTTC. Translated: CASSLVAGGNYGYTF.